This record covers a single TCR beta chain. Its antigen is not identified. The data were taken from a study of CXCR3-negative and CXCR3-positive naive CD8 T cells. Per germline, CDR1 SGHTA and CDR2 FQGTGA. The CDR3 is 13 amino acids. Study results and caveats: CD5 surface expression was similar among naive subsets, and TCR strength was estimated by inference from TRB CDR3 properties. Fresh PBMCs were used in most assays, and CXCR3 expression partially decreased after cryopreservation. CXCR3-expressing naive cells carried TRB CDR3s more hydrophobic than those of CXCR3-negative naive cells. Much lower diversity was found in memory CD8+ cells, while both naive subsets had comparably high diversity.

The TRB cDNA libraries were prepared by 5' RACE with UMI labels. With the 5' RACE reads reprocessed, TCRdb shows one record per CDR3 protein and no DNA. The sample has some 130,000 distinct CDR3 sequences. Triplicate sorts of about 300,000 cells per CD8+ subset. The source is a human donor in good health. Some clones in this sample may be carry-over from other donors' samples. Material: naive CXCR3+ CD8+ T cells from blood. Subset denoted: CD45RO-CCR7+CD27+CD95- naive CD8+ T cells expressing CXCR3 (TNR3+). The V and J genes are TRBV7-3 and TRBJ2-7; TCRdb calls TRBD2, which cannot be checked without DNA. This chain's CDR3 is CASSEAPTGEQYF.